Below, 23 T cell receptor beta chains from the same sample are listed, as sequenced in a study of CD8+CD57+ T cells in acquired aplastic anemia. Patients included in sequencing had previously demonstrated CD8+CD57+ cell expansion by flow cytometry. CDR3 and TCR beta VDJ profiling relied on a genomic DNA template. TCRdb independently ran MiXCR on the reads; one entry per CDR3 protein. Found here are fewer than 200,000 distinct CDR3 sequences, 45% to 60% of them singletons; the top ten hold under 15%. The specimen sequenced was sorted CD4+, CD8+, or CD8+CD57+ T cells (not recorded which) from PBMCs. These receptors all stem from a human donor with aplastic anemia.

The CDR3 region is CASSLGAGEAYEQYF. Here the CDR3 DNA reads TGTGCCAGCAGCTTAGGGGCAGGGGAGGCCTACGAGCAGTACTTC. The chain combines TRBV7-6 with TRBJ2-7, with D perhaps TRBD1 or TRBD2 (6 bases each). Germline CDR1 reads SGHVS; CDR2 reads FNYEAQ. The length of the CDR3 is 15 residues. Trimming shortened V by 1 base and J by 2 bases, and 12 bases separated the two germline ends.

The chain has TRBV19 and TRBJ2-7; 7 positions match TRBD1. The CDR3 runs to 14 residues. V gave up 3 bases and J gave up 3 bases; unmatched junction bases: 5. Germline CDR1 reads LNHDA; CDR2 reads SQIVND (reference sequence). CDR3 DNA: TGTGCCAGTAGTATTGGGCAGGGGGTCTACGAGCAGTACTTC. It encodes CASSIGQGVYEQYF.

The CDR3 reads CASSGLRTSGELFF. The CDR3 DNA is TGTGCCAGCAGCGGACTCCGGACTAGCGGGGAGCTGTTTTTT. The chain has TRBV11-1 and TRBJ2-2; 7 bases agree with TRBD2. Germline loops: CDR1 SGHAT, CDR2 FQDESV (reference sequence). After removal of 5 bases from V and 7 bases from J, the junction contained 7 bases not matched to a gene. The length of the CDR3 is 14 residues.

The CDR3 here is CASSFARTGGSFYGYTF. The CDR3, as DNA: TGTGCCAGCAGCTTCGCACGGACAGGGGGGAGCTTCTATGGCTACACCTTC. The V gene is TRBV7-2, the J gene TRBJ1-2; TRBD1 matches at 10 bases. Germline V gene lookup returns CDR1 SGHTA and CDR2 FQGNSA. The CDR3 runs 17 residues. Trimming cost V 3 bases and J 4 bases; bases outside gene matches: 11.

This clonotype was recorded a few times. This CDR3 is CASSTGTSSGNTIYF. CDR3 in DNA: TGTGCCAGCAGTACCGGGACCTCCTCTGGAAACACCATATATTTT. The V call is TRBV6-2 or TRBV6-3, the J call TRBJ1-3; weak D call: TRBD1 (5 bases). Germline-derived CDR1 and CDR2 are MNHEY and SVGEGT. The V gene lost 5 bases and the J gene lost 0 bases, with 11 bases spanning the gap. The CDR3 is made up of 15 amino acids.

This clonotype was seen repeatedly, ten times or more. The V and J genes are TRBV19 and TRBJ1-1, with D tentatively TRBD1 (6 bases). Germline CDR1 reads LNHDA; CDR2 reads SQIVND (reference sequence). The CDR3 contains 15 residues. Trimming removed 4 bases at V and 2 bases at J, with 14 bases between. The CDR3 sequence: CASSNSGQPNTEAFF. As DNA, the CDR3 is TGTGCCAGTAGTAATTCGGGACAACCCAACACTGAAGCTTTCTTT. Full variable domain (outside the CDR3, taken from reference TRBV19 and TRBJ1-1): DGGITQSPKYLFRKEGQNVTLSCEQNLNHDAMYWYRQDPGQGLRLIYYSQIVNDFQKGDIAEGYSVSREKKESFPLTVTSAQKNPTAFYLCASSNSGQPNTEAFFGQGTRLTVV.

The J gene is TRBJ2-3, the V gene TRBV28; D is unclear. Trimming took 6 bases from V and 2 from J, leaving 18 bases between them. Germline V gives CDR1 MDHEN, CDR2 SYDVKM. The length of the CDR3 is 16 residues. The chain's CDR3 is CASSRTRNIYTDTQYF. As DNA, the CDR3 is TGTGCCAGCAGCCGAACACGGAATATCTACACAGATACGCAGTATTTT.

This clonotype was counted ten times or more. The V call is TRBV29-1, the J call TRBJ2-3; weak D call: TRBD1 (5 bases). V was pared by 7 bases and J by 6 bases, with 14 bases between. The germline gives CDR1 SQVTM, CDR2 ANQGSEA. The CDR3 consists of 12 residues. For the CDR3, the DNA is TGCAGCGCCGGTCGTCAGGGTGATACGCAGTATTTT. Its translation is CSAGRQGDTQYF.

This chain connects TRBV19 to TRBJ1-1; 9 bases align to TRBD1. The CDR3 covers 14 residues. With 5 bases clipped from V and 3 bases from J, the junction kept 4 bases outside the gene matches. From germline, CDR1 is LNHDA and CDR2 SQIVND (reference sequence). CDR3 loop: CASSAGTGYTEAFF. In nucleotides, the CDR3 is TGTGCCAGTAGTGCCGGGACAGGGTACACTGAAGCTTTCTTT. The full variable domain, completed using reference TRBV19 and TRBJ1-1, is DGGITQSPKYLFRKEGQNVTLSCEQNLNHDAMYWYRQDPGQGLRLIYYSQIVNDFQKGDIAEGYSVSREKKESFPLTVTSAQKNPTAFYLCASSAGTGYTEAFFGQGTRLTVV.

This chain uses TRBV19 with TRBJ1-6; D is unresolved. The V gene lost 0 bases and the J gene lost 5 bases, with 11 bases spanning the gap. CDR1 and CDR2 (germline): LNHDA, SQIVND (reference sequence). The length of the CDR3 is 16 residues. The CDR3 sequence is CASSIDPGLNNSPLHF. Here the CDR3 DNA reads TGTGCCAGTAGTATAGATCCAGGACTAAATAATTCACCCCTCCACTTT. The complete variable domain, with remaining parts taken from reference TRBV19 and TRBJ1-6, reads DGGITQSPKYLFRKEGQNVTLSCEQNLNHDAMYWYRQDPGQGLRLIYYSQIVNDFQKGDIAEGYSVSREKKESFPLTVTSAQKNPTAFYLCASSIDPGLNNSPLHFGNGTRLTVT.

The rearrangement links TRBV7-2 to TRBJ1-1; D is unclear. From germline, CDR1 is SGHTA and CDR2 FQGNSA. The CDR3 loop spans 13 amino acids. Trimming cost V 5 bases and J 1 base, with 8 bases left between them. The CDR3 loop is CASSQASNTEAFF. The CDR3 bases are TGTGCCAGCAGCCAGGCGTCGAACACTGAAGCTTTCTTT.

Ten or more counts support this clonotype. V and J are TRBV6-1 and TRBJ2-3, with D uncertain. Germline loops: CDR1 MNHNS, CDR2 SASEGT. This CDR3 comprises 12 residues. Trimming left V 5 bases short and J 5 bases short, with 8 bases between. This CDR3 is CASSQTIDTQYF. For the CDR3, the DNA is TGTGCCAGCAGTCAAACGATAGATACGCAGTATTTT.

This clonotype has a single count. A read error may be the cause here, since a much bigger clone is one base away. The CDR3 does not close with the conserved phenylalanine or tryptophan, likely indicating a read error. The chain combines TRBV5-1 with TRBJ2-3, with 9 nucleotides matching TRBD2. CDR1 is SGHRS, CDR2 YFSETQ, per germline. CDR3 size: 16 residues. With 1 base clipped from V and 0 bases from J, the junction kept 3 bases outside the gene matches. As DNA, the CDR3 is TGCGCCAGCAGCTTGCGTAGCGGGGGTAGCACAGATACGCAGTATCTT. This gives the protein CASSLRSGGSTDTQYL.

CDR3 bases: TGTGCCAGTAGTATGAGGGACGTCTCCTACGAGCAGTACTTC. Its protein product is CASSMRDVSYEQYF. The V and J genes are TRBV19 and TRBJ2-7; either TRBD1 or TRBD2 may fit D (5 bases each). Germline values: CDR1 LNHDA, CDR2 SQIVND (reference sequence). The V and J ends lost 3 bases and 0 bases respectively, with 9 bases between them. The CDR3 is 14 amino acids.

Many counts were recorded for this clonotype. The chain carries TRBV20-1 and TRBJ1-1; a possible D gene is TRBD1 (5 bases). This CDR3 contains 12 residues. V lost 0 bases and J 11 bases, leaving 13 bases between the germline ends. Germline CDR1 is DFQATT and CDR2 is SNEGSKA (reference sequence). The CDR3 DNA sequence: TGCAGTGCTAGAGATGGGGACCGCGGGGCTTTCTTT. Its translation is CSARDGDRGAFF.

The chain employs TRBV6-5 and TRBJ1-5; D is ambiguous. This CDR3 has 15 residues. Germline V lookup: CDR1 MNHEY, CDR2 SVGAGI. V was trimmed by 3 bases and J by 0 bases, leaving 9 bases between them. DNA for the CDR3: TGTGCCAGCAGTTATAGGTGGGATAGCAATCAGCCCCAGCATTTT. Its protein product is CASSYRWDSNQPQHF.

Ten or more counts support this clonotype. J is TRBJ2-7 and V is TRBV27; no reliable D call. Germline CDR1 and CDR2: MNHEY and SMNVEV (reference sequence). The V end was cut by 8 bases, the J end by 3 bases, with 5 bases between. CDR3 length: 10 amino acids. This CDR3 reads CASGLYEQYF. In nucleotides, the CDR3 is TGTGCCAGCGGCCTCTACGAGCAGTACTTC.

On this clonotype itself: A read error may produce the germline difference seen at one junction end. The chain uses TRBV7-3 and TRBJ2-1; the match to TRBD2 covers 9 bases. The CDR3 totals 17 residues. Germline V lookup: CDR1 SGHTA, CDR2 FQGTGA. DNA for the CDR3: TGTGCCAGCAGCCTAACCGAGGGCGGGGGGGCCCGTAATGAGCAGTTCTTC. Its protein is CASSLTEGGGARNEQFF.

This clonotype was observed at least ten times. CDR3 sequence reads: CATSESGGFTGELFF. CDR3 nucleotides: TGTGCCACCAGTGAATCAGGGGGCTTTACCGGGGAGCTGTTTTTT. This chain links TRBV24-1 with TRBJ2-2; 8 nucleotides agree with TRBD1. V lost 4 bases and J lost 5; bases outside the gene matches: 5. The germline V gene has CDR1 KGHDR and CDR2 SFDVKD. The CDR3 has 15 amino acids.

This clonotype was detected many times. The chain recombines TRBV5-1 with TRBJ2-2; D perhaps matches TRBD2 (5 bases). Trimming took 0 bases from V and 7 from J, leaving 7 bases between them. CDR3 length equals 13 residues. Per the germline V gene, CDR1 is SGHRS and CDR2 is YFSETQ. The CDR3: CASSLDGGGELFF. In DNA form, the CDR3 reads TGCGCCAGCAGCTTGGACGGAGGCGGGGAGCTGTTTTTT.

The chain couples TRBV13 to TRBJ1-1; unclear D gene. Germline V gives CDR1 PRHDT, CDR2 FYEKMQ (reference sequence). The CDR3 runs 11 residues. V was pared by 6 bases and J by 3 bases, with 5 bases between. CDR3 sequence (DNA): TGTGCCAGCAGTTACGACACTGAAGCTTTCTTT. Protein: CASSYDTEAFF.

This clonotype was detected ten times or more. CDR3: CASSSAGGESSGYTF. CDR3 in DNA: TGTGCCAGCAGCTCGGCAGGGGGAGAGTCGTCTGGCTACACCTTC. V and J are TRBV7-9 and TRBJ1-2, with 7 bases that match TRBD1. Germline CDR1 SEHNR, CDR2 FQNEAQ (reference sequence). J lost 7 bases, V lost 4 bases, and 12 bases had no gene match. The CDR3 is 15 amino acids.

About this clonotype: A much larger clone lies one base from this, so it may be a read error. The J gene is TRBJ2-6, the V gene TRBV6-5; D is uncertain. CDR1 is MNHEY and CDR2 is SVGAGI in the germline V gene. Trimming removed 9 bases from V and 0 bases from J, with 15 bases in between. CDR3 length equals 16 residues. The CDR3 loop reads CASLGRRASGANVLTF. The CDR3 region has the DNA TGTGCCAGTTTGGGCAGGCGAGCCTCTGGGGCCAACGTCCTGACTTTC.